This TCR beta chain emerged from a study of T cells after yellow fever vaccination. Study conclusions and caveats: Although the secondary response was weaker, it peaked faster, at day 5 versus 15.

TCRdb re-called the 5' RACE reads with MiXCR, one entry per CDR3 protein. The sample records hundreds of thousands of distinct CDR3 sequences, around 19% being singletons. There are a few counts of this clonotype. Its antigen is unidentified. Trimming took 8 bases from V and 0 from J, leaving 17 bases between them. This CDR3 has 16 residues. In germline, CDR1 is MNHNY, CDR2 SVGAGI (reference sequence). The chain is built from TRBV6-6 and TRBJ2-1; D is possibly TRBD2 (5 bases). This receptor was obtained from a man between 18 and 35 years old who received the YFV17D yellow fever vaccine. Specimen: PBMCs, collected before the yellow fever booster vaccination. The chain's CDR3 is CASDAEAASSYNEQFF. CDR3 coding DNA: TGTGCCAGCGACGCGGAGGCCGCGAGCTCCTACAATGAGCAGTTCTTC.